The source of this T cell receptor (beta chain) is a study of cytotoxic CD8 clonotypes in ibrutinib-treated CLL. Study background: Patients: about a dozen relapsed/refractory, roughly 15 treatment-naive, roughly 17 IGHV unmutated. Following treatment for a median about 13 months, range 6 to 36, response samples were then taken.

The germline CDR1 and CDR2 sequences are MNHEY and SVGAGI. V was pared by 0 bases and J by 2 bases, with 8 bases between. The CDR3 extends over 14 amino acids. Study findings and constraints: Samples were collected at differing times from sustained-remission and progressing patients.

Clones were read by immunoSEQ multiplex PCR, and TCRdb kept only the in-frame ones, dropping some. The sample has more than 200,000 clones; 60% to 75% are singletons. A word on this clone: Its specificity is unknown.

The clonotype was recovered from a human donor with chronic lymphocytic leukemia. The chain employs TRBV6-5 and TRBJ2-7; D perhaps matches TRBD1 (5 bases). Specimen: PBMCs, collected after 24 months of ibrutinib treatment. The CDR3: CASSYSGAAYEQYF. The CDR3, as DNA: TGTGCCAGCAGTTACTCAGGGGCAGCCTACGAGCAGTACTTC.